This T cell receptor (beta chain) was observed in a study of human T cells and chemical hapten exposure. Study in general: TCR yields differed between samples (mainly from small differences in pooled library volume). Study-level results: The number of TCRs above 1 in 1000 frequency did not change after DPC sensitization.

The library attached unique molecular identifiers to individual cDNA molecules. Original methodology: With a range of roughly 20,000 to 750,000, the median per sample was around 96,000 TCRs. TCRdb reanalysed the RACE reads using MiXCR and keeps one entry per CDR3 protein. TCRdb's processing, not the study's, gives the V and J calls here. The sample has approximately 97,000 distinct CDR3 sequences, approximately 9% seen once; the top ten hold 2.5% to 3.5%. The germline V gene has CDR1 MNHEY and CDR2 SMNVEV (reference sequence). The V segment lost 1 base and the J segment 3 bases; nucleotides outside the gene matches: 5. This CDR3 spans 16 amino acids. Time point denoted: healthy volunteer bleed at 2 weeks. Total RNA was isolated from unfractionated whole blood. With respect to this clonotype: The antigen is undetermined.

The chain employs TRBV27 and TRBJ1-5, with 8 positions matching TRBD1. The sample consisted of whole blood. This receptor was identified in a female donor in good health. Some clones in this sample may be carry-over from other donors' samples. The CDR3 DNA reads TGTGCCAGCAGTTTATTGGGACAGGCTTACAATCAGCCCCAGCATTTT. This translates into CASSLLGQAYNQPQHF.